This T cell receptor (beta chain) derives from a study of beta chain features in type 1 diabetes. Trimming stripped 0 bases from V and 3 bases from J, with 10 bases between. This CDR3 contains 14 residues. CDR1 is SGDLS and CDR2 is YYNGEE in the germline V gene. TCRB transcripts that were expressed got sequenced, as all of the isolated RNA had been reverse transcribed. TCRdb's copy holds only in-frame clones and misses some; the assay was immunoSEQ multiplex PCR. The sample consists of over 120,000 clones, less than 15% of them appearing once. Whole-study findings and limits: Within each of all four CD4+ subsets, Type 1 diabetes patients had TCRB CDR3s that were moderately but significantly shorter.

Turning to this clone: The antigen is unknown.

The sample comprised central memory CD4+ T cells from blood. The TCR comes from a man between 18 and 35 years old with type 1 diabetes. V and J are TRBV9 and TRBJ2-7, with D unclear. CDR3 in amino acids: CASSVAGYHYEQYF. Here the CDR3 DNA reads TGTGCCAGCAGCGTAGCGGGCTACCACTACGAGCAGTACTTC.